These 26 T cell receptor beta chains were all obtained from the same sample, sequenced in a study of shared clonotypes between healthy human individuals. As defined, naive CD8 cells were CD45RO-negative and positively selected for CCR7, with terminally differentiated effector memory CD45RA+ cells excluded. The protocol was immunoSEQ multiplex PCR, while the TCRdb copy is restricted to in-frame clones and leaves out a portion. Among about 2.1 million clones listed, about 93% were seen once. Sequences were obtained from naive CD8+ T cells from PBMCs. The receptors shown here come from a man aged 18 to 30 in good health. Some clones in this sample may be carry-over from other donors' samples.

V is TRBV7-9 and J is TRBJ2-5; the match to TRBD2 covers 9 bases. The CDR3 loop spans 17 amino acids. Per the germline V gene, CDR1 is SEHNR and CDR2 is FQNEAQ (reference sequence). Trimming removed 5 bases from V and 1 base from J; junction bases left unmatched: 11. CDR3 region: CASSPESLAGFQETQYF. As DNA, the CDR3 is TGTGCCAGCAGCCCCGAATCACTAGCGGGCTTCCAAGAGACCCAGTACTTC.

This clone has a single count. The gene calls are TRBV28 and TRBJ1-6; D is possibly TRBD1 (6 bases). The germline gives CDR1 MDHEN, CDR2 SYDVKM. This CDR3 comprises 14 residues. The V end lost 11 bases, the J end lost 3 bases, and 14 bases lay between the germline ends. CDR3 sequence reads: CASTGTVYNSPLHF. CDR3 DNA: TGTGCCTCAACAGGGACGGTCTATAATTCACCCCTCCACTTT. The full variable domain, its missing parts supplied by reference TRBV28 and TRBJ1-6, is DVKVTQSSRYLVKRTGEKVFLECVQDMDHENMFWYRQDPGLGLRLIYFSYDVKMKEKGDIPEGYSVSREKKERFSLILESASTNQTSMYLCASTGTVYNSPLHFGNGTRLTVT.

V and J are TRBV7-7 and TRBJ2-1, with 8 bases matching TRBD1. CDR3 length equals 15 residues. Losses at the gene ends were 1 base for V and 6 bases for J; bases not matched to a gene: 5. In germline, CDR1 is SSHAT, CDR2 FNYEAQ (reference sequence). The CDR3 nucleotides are TGTGCCAGCAGCTTAGGGGACAGGAGTATCAATGAGCAGTTCTTC. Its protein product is CASSLGDRSINEQFF.

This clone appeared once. The CDR3, as DNA: TGTGCCAGCAGTCATTTTCAGGGGACTAATGAAAAACTGTTTTTT. This gives the protein CASSHFQGTNEKLFF. V usage is TRBV27 and J usage is TRBJ1-4; a weak D match, TRBD1 (6 bases). Germline CDR1 and CDR2: MNHEY and SMNVEV (reference sequence). V shed 5 bases and J shed 2 bases, with 12 bases lying between them. This CDR3 comprises 15 residues. The whole variable domain, filled in from reference TRBV27 and TRBJ1-4, reads EAQVTQNPRYLITVTGKKLTVTCSQNMNHEYMSWYRQDPGLGLRQIYYSMNVEVTDKGDVPEGYKVSRKEKRNFPLILESPSPNQTSLYFCASSHFQGTNEKLFFGSGTQLSVL.

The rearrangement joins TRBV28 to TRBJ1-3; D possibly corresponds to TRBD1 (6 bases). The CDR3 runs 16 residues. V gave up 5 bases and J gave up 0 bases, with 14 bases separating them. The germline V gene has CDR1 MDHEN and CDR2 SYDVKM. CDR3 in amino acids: CASSPYDRPSGNTIYF. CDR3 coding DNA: TGTGCCAGCAGTCCGTATGACAGGCCCTCTGGAAACACCATATATTTT.

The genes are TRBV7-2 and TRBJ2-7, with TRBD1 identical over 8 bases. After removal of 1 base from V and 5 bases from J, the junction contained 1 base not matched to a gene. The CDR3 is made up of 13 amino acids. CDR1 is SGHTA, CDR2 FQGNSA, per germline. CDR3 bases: TGTGCCAGCAGCTTAGTGACAGGGGACGAGCAGTACTTC. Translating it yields CASSLVTGDEQYF.

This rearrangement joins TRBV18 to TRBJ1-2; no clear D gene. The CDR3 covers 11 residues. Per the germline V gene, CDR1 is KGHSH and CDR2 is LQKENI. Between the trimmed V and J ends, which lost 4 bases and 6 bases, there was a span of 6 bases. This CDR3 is CASSLADGYTF. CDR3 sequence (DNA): TGTGCCAGCTCACTGGCAGATGGCTACACCTTC.

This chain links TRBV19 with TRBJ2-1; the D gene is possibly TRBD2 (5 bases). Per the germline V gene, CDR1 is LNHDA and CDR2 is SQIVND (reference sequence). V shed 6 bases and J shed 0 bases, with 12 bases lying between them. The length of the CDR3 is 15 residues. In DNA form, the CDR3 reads TGTGCCAGTAGGCGGGCGGTCAACTCCTACAATGAGCAGTTCTTC. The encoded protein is CASRRAVNSYNEQFF.

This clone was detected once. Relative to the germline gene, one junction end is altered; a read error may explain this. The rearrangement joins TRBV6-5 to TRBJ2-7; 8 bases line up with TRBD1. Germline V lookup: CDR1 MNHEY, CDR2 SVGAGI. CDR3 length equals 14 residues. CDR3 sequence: CVSSGQGRSYEQYF. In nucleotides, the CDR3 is TGTGTCAGCAGTGGACAGGGAAGGTCCTACGAGCAGTACTTC.

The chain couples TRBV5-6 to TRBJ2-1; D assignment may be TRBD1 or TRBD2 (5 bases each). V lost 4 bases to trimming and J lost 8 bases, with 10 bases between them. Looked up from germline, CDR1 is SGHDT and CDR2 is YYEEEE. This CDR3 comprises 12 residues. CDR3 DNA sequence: TGTGCCAGCAGCCGCCTGGGGGATGAGCAGTTCTTC. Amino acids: CASSRLGDEQFF.

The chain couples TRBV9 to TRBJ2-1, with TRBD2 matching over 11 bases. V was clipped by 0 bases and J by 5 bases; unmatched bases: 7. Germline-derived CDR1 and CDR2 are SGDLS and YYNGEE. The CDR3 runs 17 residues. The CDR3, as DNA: TGTGCCAGCAGCGTAGATAGCGGGAGGGCCTGGGACAATGAGCAGTTCTTC. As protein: CASSVDSGRAWDNEQFF.

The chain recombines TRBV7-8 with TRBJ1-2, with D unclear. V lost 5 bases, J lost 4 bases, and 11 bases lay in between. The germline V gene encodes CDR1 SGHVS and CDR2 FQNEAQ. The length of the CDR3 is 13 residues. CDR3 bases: TGTGCCAGCAGCCAGATGGGCGTCTATGGCTACACCTTC. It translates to CASSQMGVYGYTF.

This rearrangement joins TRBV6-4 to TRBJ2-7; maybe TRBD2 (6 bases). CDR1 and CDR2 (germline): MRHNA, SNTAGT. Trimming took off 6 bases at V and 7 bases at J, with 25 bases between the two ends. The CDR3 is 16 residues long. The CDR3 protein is CASSRTPPGDEEEQYF. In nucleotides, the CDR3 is TGTGCCAGCAGCCGGACCCCCCCGGGAGATGAGGAAGAGCAGTACTTC.

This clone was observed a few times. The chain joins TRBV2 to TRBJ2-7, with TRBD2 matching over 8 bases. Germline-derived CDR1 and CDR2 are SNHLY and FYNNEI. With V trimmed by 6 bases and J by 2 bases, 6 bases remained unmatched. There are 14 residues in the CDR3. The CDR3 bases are TGTGCCAGCAGAAAGGGAGCGGGAGCCTACGAGCAGTACTTC. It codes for CASRKGAGAYEQYF.

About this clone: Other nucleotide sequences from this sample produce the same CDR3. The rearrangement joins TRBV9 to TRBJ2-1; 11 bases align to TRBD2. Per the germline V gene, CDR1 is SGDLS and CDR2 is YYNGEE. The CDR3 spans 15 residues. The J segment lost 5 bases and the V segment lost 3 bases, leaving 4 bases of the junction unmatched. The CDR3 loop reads CASSALAGGHNEQFF. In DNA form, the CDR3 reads TGTGCCAGCAGCGCTCTAGCGGGAGGACACAATGAGCAGTTCTTC. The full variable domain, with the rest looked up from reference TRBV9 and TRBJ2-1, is DSGVTQTPKHLITATGQRVTLRCSPRSGDLSVYWYQQSLDQGLQFLIQYYNGEERAKGNILERFSAQQFPDLHSELNLSSLELGDSALYFCASSALAGGHNEQFFGPGTRLTVL.

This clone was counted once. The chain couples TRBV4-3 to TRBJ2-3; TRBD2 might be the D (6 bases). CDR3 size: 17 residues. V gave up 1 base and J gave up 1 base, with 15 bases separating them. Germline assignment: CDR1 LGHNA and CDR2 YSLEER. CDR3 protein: CASSQVWRGAGTDTQYF. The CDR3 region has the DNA TGCGCCAGCAGCCAAGTATGGCGGGGTGCCGGCACAGATACGCAGTATTTT.

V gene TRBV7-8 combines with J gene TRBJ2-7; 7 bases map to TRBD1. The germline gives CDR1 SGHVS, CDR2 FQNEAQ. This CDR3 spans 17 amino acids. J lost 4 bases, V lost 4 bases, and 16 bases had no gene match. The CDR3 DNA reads TGTGCCAGCAGCTCGAGGGGACAGAACGAATTATTTTACGAGCAGTACTTC. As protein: CASSSRGQNELFYEQYF.

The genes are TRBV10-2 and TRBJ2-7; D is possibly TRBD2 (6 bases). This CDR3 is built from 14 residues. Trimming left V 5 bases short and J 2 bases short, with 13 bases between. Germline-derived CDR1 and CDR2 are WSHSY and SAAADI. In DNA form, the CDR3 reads TGCGCCAGCAGTCTGGGGGGTTTGCCCTACGAGCAGTACTTC. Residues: CASSLGGLPYEQYF.

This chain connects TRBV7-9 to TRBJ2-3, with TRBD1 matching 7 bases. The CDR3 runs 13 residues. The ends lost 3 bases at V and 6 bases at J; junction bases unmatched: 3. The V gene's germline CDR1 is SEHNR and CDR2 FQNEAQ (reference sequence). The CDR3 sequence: CASSLDRFDTQYF. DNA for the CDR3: TGTGCCAGCAGCTTGGACAGGTTTGATACGCAGTATTTT.

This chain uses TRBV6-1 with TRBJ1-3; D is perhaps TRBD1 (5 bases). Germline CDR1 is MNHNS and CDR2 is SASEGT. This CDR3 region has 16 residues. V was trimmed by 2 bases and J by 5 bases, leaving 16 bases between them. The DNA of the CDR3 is TGTGCCAGCAGTGAATATTCCGGGGGAGTCAGAAACACCATATATTTT. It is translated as CASSEYSGGVRNTIYF.

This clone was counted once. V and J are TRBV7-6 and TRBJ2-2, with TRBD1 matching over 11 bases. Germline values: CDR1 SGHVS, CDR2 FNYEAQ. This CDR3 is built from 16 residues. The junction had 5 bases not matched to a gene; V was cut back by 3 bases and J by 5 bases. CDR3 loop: CASSFPGTGGTGELFF. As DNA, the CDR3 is TGTGCCAGCAGCTTTCCGGGGACAGGGGGGACCGGGGAGCTGTTTTTT.

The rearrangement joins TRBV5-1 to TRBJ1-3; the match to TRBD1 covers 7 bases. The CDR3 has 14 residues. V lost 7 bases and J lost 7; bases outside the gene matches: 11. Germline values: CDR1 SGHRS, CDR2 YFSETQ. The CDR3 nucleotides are TGCGCCAGCCGACCAGGGGGGGCGGCGAACACCATATATTTT. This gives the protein CASRPGGAANTIYF.

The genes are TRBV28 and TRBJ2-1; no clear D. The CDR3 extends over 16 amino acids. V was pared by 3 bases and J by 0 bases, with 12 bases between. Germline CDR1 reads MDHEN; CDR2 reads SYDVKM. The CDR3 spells CASSFPWGSSYNEQFF. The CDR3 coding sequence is TGTGCCAGCAGTTTCCCATGGGGTAGCTCCTACAATGAGCAGTTCTTC.

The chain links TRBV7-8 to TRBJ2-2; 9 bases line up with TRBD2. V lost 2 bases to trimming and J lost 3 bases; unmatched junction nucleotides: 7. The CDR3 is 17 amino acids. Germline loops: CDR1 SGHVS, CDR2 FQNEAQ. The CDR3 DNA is TGTGCCAGCAGCTTACCGCGGGAGGGCGGGCACACCGGGGAGCTGTTTTTT. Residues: CASSLPREGGHTGELFF. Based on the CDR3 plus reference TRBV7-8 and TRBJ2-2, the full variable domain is GAGVSQSPRYKVAKRGQDVALRCDPISGHVSLFWYQQALGQGPEFLTYFQNEAQLDKSGLPSDRFFAERPEGSVSTLKIQRTQQEDSAVYLCASSLPREGGHTGELFFGEGSRLTVL.

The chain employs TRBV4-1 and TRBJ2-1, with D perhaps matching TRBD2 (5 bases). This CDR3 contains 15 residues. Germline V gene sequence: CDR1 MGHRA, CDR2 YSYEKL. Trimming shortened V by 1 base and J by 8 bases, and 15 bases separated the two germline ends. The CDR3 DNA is TGCGCCAGCAGCCAAGTTTTCCCGGGGTCGGATGAGCAGTTCTTC. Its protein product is CASSQVFPGSDEQFF.

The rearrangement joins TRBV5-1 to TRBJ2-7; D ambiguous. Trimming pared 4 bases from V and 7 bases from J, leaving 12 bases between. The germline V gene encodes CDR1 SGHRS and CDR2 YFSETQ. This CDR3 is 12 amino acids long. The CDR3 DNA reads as TGCGCCAGCAGCCTAGGAACGTCGGAGCAGTACTTC. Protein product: CASSLGTSEQYF.